The text below deals with one TCR beta chain. Its antigen remains unknown. The data were taken from a study of T cell responses to AZD1222 COVID-19 vaccine. Study-wide findings and caveats: The span of vaccine-associated CD4 TCRs extended across spike, with dominance at 160-218 and 743-854. Repertoire samples came only from after the peak T cell response. AZD1222 recipients seropositive at baseline numbered only six or seven.

Produced via immunoSEQ multiplex PCR; TCRdb's table is partial and in-frame only. The sample holds some 140,000 clones; approximately 91% are singletons and the top ten take 4.5% to 7%. Germline V lookup: CDR1 SEHNR, CDR2 FQNEAQ (reference sequence). Trimming cost V 1 base and J 5 bases, with 17 bases left between them. This CDR3 spans 16 amino acids. The sequenced sample was peripheral blood, obtained 28 days after the second AZD1222 dose. The rearrangement joins TRBV7-9 to TRBJ2-5, with a possible D match to TRBD2 (7 bases). This TCR was recovered from an adult who received the AZD1222 COVID-19 vaccine. The CDR3 here is CASSLVGQGGGETQYF. In DNA form, the CDR3 reads TGTGCCAGCAGCTTAGTGGGTCAGGGCGGGGGCGAGACCCAGTACTTC.